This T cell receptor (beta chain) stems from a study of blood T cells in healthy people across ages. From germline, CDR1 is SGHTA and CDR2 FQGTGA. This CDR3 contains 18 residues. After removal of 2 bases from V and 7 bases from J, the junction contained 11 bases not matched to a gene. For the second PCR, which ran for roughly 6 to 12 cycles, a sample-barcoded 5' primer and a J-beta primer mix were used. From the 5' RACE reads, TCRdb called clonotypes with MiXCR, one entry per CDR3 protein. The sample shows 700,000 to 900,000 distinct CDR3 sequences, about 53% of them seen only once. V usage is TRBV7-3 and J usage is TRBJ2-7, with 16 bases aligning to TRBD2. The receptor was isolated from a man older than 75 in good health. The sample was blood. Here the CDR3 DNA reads TGTGCCAGCAGCTTACTTGGCCGGGGACTAGCGGGAGGGGGTGAGCAGTACTTC. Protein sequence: CASSLLGRGLAGGGEQYF.